These 6 T cell receptor beta chains came from one sample sequenced in a study of cytomegalovirus exposure and HLA in healthy donors. Amplification used 60 Vbeta primers and 13 Jbeta primers. The data were produced by immunoSEQ multiplex PCR, yet TCRdb's version contains in-frame clones alone and is incomplete. The sample contains about 240,000 clones, approximately 80% of which appear only once. The sample comprised PBMCs. The receptors were gathered from a woman aged 60 to 75 in good health and CMV-seropositive.

Comment on this clone: A read error may account for a junction end that differs from germline. The chain carries TRBV13 and TRBJ1-3, with D maybe TRBD1 (6 bases). This CDR3 is 24 amino acids long. Germline loops: CDR1 PRHDT, CDR2 FYEKMQ (reference sequence). CDR3 protein: CAGSSAPGNFRTVYARSSGNTIYF. CDR3 DNA sequence: TGTGCCGGCAGCTCAGCCCCGGGAAATTTTAGGACAGTTTACGCAAGGAGCTCTGGAAACACCATATATTTT.

The genes are TRBV5-1 and TRBJ1-1; D remains ambiguous. The V gene lost 0 bases and the J gene lost 1 base, with 19 bases spanning the gap. CDR1 is SGHRS and CDR2 is YFSETQ in the germline V gene. This CDR3 has 18 residues. For the CDR3, the DNA is TGCGCCAGCAGCTTGGGGGTCCTAGCTTATAATACGAACACTGAAGCTTTCTTT. Translation gives CASSLGVLAYNTNTEAFF.

V usage is TRBV28 and J usage is TRBJ2-2; D gene uncertain. Trimming removed 7 bases from V and 8 bases from J, with 8 bases in between. Germline loops: CDR1 MDHEN, CDR2 SYDVKM. The CDR3 length is 11 residues. The DNA of the CDR3 is TGTGCCAGCACTATTTATGGGGAGCTGTTTTTT. Translated, it gives CASTIYGELFF.

V and J are TRBV19 and TRBJ1-1; weak D call: TRBD1 (5 bases). Germline V lookup: CDR1 LNHDA, CDR2 SQIVND (reference sequence). The ends were cut back, 9 bases at V and 0 bases at J, with 11 bases in the middle. The CDR3 is made up of 13 amino acids. Here the CDR3 DNA reads TGTGCCAGCGGCGGGACCATGAACACTGAAGCTTTCTTT. This sequence encodes CASGGTMNTEAFF.

This chain uses TRBV20-1 with TRBJ2-7, with unresolved D. This CDR3 is built from 11 residues. In germline, CDR1 is DFQATT, CDR2 SNEGSKA (reference sequence). Trimming shortened V by 2 bases and J by 3 bases, and 5 bases separated the two germline ends. The CDR3 DNA sequence: TGCAGTGCTAGACCCCACTACGAGCAGTACTTC. The encoded protein is CSARPHYEQYF.

The V call is TRBV19, the J call TRBJ2-6; D is unresolved. This CDR3 comprises 12 residues. CDR1 is LNHDA, CDR2 SQIVND, per germline (reference sequence). V was cut by 5 bases and J by 6 bases, with 5 bases left in between. The CDR3 reads CASSPQANVLTF. The CDR3 region has the DNA TGTGCCAGTAGTCCCCAGGCCAACGTCCTGACTTTC. The variable domain in full, with the rest retrieved from reference TRBV19 and TRBJ2-6, is DGGITQSPKYLFRKEGQNVTLSCEQNLNHDAMYWYRQDPGQGLRLIYYSQIVNDFQKGDIAEGYSVSREKKESFPLTVTSAQKNPTAFYLCASSPQANVLTFGAGSRLTVL.